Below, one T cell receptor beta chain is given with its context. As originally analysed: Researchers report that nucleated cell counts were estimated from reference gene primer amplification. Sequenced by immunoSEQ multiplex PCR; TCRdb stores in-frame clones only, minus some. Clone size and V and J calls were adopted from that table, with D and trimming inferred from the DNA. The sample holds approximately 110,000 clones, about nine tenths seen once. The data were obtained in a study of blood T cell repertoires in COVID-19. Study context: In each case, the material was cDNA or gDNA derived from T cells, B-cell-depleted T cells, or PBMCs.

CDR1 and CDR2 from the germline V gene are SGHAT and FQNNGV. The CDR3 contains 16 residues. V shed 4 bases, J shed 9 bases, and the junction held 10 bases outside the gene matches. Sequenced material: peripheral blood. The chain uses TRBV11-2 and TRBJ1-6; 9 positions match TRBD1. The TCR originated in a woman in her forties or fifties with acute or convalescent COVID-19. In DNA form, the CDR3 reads TGTGCCAGCAGCTCTTCAGACAGGGGGGATCGTTCACCCCTCCACTTT. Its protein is CASSSSDRGDRSPLHF.